The 32 T cell receptor beta chains in this list originate from one sample, sequenced in a study of blood T cell repertoires in COVID-19. Data came from immunoSEQ multiplex PCR; TCRdb stores just in-frame clones and leaves some out. The sample contains roughly 150,000 clones, about 86% of which appear only once. The source material was peripheral blood. These TCRs come from a human donor in a cohort sampled during active COVID-19.

The CDR3 DNA is TGTGCCAGCAGCTTAGCTGCCAGGGACTACGAGCAGTACTTC. Amino acid sequence: CASSLAARDYEQYF. The chain carries TRBV7-2 and TRBJ2-7; a possible D gene is TRBD1 (5 bases). V was cut by 0 bases and J by 3 bases, with 9 bases left in between. Germline CDR1 and CDR2: SGHTA and FQGNSA. This CDR3 is built from 14 residues.

This clone was detected only once. CDR3 sequence reads: CASSEAYRDSSSYNEQFF. CDR3 sequence (DNA): TGTGCCAGCAGTGAAGCATATCGGGACTCAAGCTCCTACAATGAGCAGTTCTTC. The chain combines TRBV2 with TRBJ2-1, with D perhaps TRBD2 (6 bases). With 0 bases removed from V and 0 bases from J, the gap between germline ends came to 15 bases. The CDR3 runs to 18 residues. Germline V gene sequence: CDR1 SNHLY, CDR2 FYNNEI.

The chain couples TRBV27 to TRBJ2-5, with D perhaps TRBD1 (5 bases). Deletions cut 3 bases from V and 1 base from J, with 9 bases between. This CDR3 has 14 amino acids. Germline-derived CDR1 and CDR2 are MNHEY and SMNVEV (reference sequence). The CDR3 bases are TGTGCCAGCAGTTTTGGCAGGGCCCAAGAGACCCAGTACTTC. Protein sequence: CASSFGRAQETQYF.

The chain links TRBV7-9 to TRBJ1-1; D gene unclear. This CDR3 contains 14 residues. The germline CDR1 and CDR2 sequences are SEHNR and FQNEAQ (reference sequence). The germline V and J ends were trimmed by 7 bases and 0 bases, with 12 bases remaining between them. The CDR3 DNA reads TGTGCCAGCATCCACCCGGGGTTGAACACTGAAGCTTTCTTT. Protein product: CASIHPGLNTEAFF.

V usage is TRBV7-3 and J usage is TRBJ2-1; possible D gene TRBD1, 5 bases. V was trimmed by 3 bases and J by 0 bases, leaving 12 bases between them. The length of the CDR3 is 16 residues. The V gene's germline CDR1 is SGHTA and CDR2 FQGTGA. The CDR3 nucleotides are TGTGCCAGCAGCTTTCAGGGCACTCGCTCCTACAATGAGCAGTTCTTC. As protein: CASSFQGTRSYNEQFF.

The V call is TRBV7-9, the J call TRBJ2-7; 7 positions agree with TRBD1. From germline, CDR1 is SEHNR and CDR2 FQNEAQ (reference sequence). The CDR3 consists of 13 residues. Trimming took 2 bases from V and 7 from J; bases not matched to a gene: 5. CDR3 in amino acids: CASSLQTGKEQYF. The CDR3 nucleotides are TGTGCCAGCAGCTTACAGACAGGGAAAGAGCAGTACTTC.

The chain combines TRBV3-1 (or the pseudogene TRBV3-2) with TRBJ1-1; weak D call: TRBD1 (5 bases). Germline lookup yields CDR1 LGHDT and CDR2 YNNKEL (reference sequence). V was trimmed by 4 bases and J by 7 bases, leaving 10 bases between them. The CDR3 runs 12 residues. The DNA for the CDR3 is TGTGCCAGCAGCCGCGGGGGGTATGAAGCTTTCTTT. Encoded protein: CASSRGGYEAFF.

This clone was seen a few times. V gene TRBV3-1 (or the pseudogene TRBV3-2) combines with J gene TRBJ1-3, with D hard to call. The V end was cut by 4 bases, the J end by 2 bases, with 18 bases between. Germline loops: CDR1 LGHDT, CDR2 YNNKEL (reference sequence). The CDR3 loop spans 17 amino acids. CDR3 loop: CASSPELAASAGNTIYF. The DNA for the CDR3 is TGTGCCAGCAGCCCCGAACTGGCGGCATCGGCTGGAAACACCATATATTTT.

The CDR3 DNA reads as TGTGCCAGCGGCCGGGACTTCCAGCGAGTTGAGCCCCAGCATTTT. Residues: CASGRDFQRVEPQHF. The chain is built from TRBV6-5 and TRBJ1-5, with a weak D call TRBD1 (5 bases). V was trimmed by 8 bases and J by 8 bases, leaving 22 bases between them. The CDR3 runs to 15 residues. In germline, CDR1 is MNHEY, CDR2 SVGAGI.

V usage is TRBV28 and J usage is TRBJ2-3; 8 bases match TRBD2. V trimming: 2 bases; J trimming: 6 bases; junction bases outside the gene matches: 4. CDR3 length equals 14 residues. Germline values: CDR1 MDHEN, CDR2 SYDVKM. CDR3 coding DNA: TGTGCCAGCAGTTTACGGGGGGGCGTGGATACGCAGTATTTT. Translation gives CASSLRGGVDTQYF. Based on the CDR3 plus reference TRBV28 and TRBJ2-3, the full variable domain is DVKVTQSSRYLVKRTGEKVFLECVQDMDHENMFWYRQDPGLGLRLIYFSYDVKMKEKGDIPEGYSVSREKKERFSLILESASTNQTSMYLCASSLRGGVDTQYFGPGTRLTVL.

The chain combines TRBV14 with TRBJ2-3, with TRBD2 matching 9 bases. Germline V gives CDR1 SGHDN, CDR2 FVKESK. V was clipped by 2 bases and J by 3 bases; unmatched bases: 3. The CDR3 is made up of 15 amino acids. As DNA, the CDR3 is TGTGCCAGCAGCCAAAGGCTAGCGGGGACAGATACGCAGTATTTT. As protein: CASSQRLAGTDTQYF.

In this sample, this clone turned up a few times. V gene TRBV18 combines with J gene TRBJ1-1; D uncertain. The CDR3 has 15 residues. Trimming cost V 4 bases and J 7 bases, with 19 bases left between them. Germline V gene lookup returns CDR1 KGHSH and CDR2 LQKENI. This chain's CDR3 is CASSRRGELRSEAFF. The CDR3, as DNA: TGTGCCAGCTCACGTCGTGGAGAACTAAGGAGTGAAGCTTTCTTT.

The chain carries TRBV7-6 and TRBJ2-1; D possibly corresponds to TRBD2 (6 bases). The CDR3 is 15 residues long. CDR1 is SGHVS, CDR2 FNYEAQ, per germline. Trimming pared 4 bases from V and 8 bases from J, leaving 18 bases between. The CDR3 coding sequence is TGTGCCAGCAGCTACGGGATCCTCGGAGGGCATGAGCAGTTCTTC. Its protein product is CASSYGILGGHEQFF.

The chain carries TRBV2 and TRBJ2-3, with 12 bases aligning to TRBD2. Germline V gene lookup returns CDR1 SNHLY and CDR2 FYNNEI. V dropped 6 bases and J dropped 3; count of bases not matched to a gene: 7. The CDR3 runs to 16 residues. CDR3 loop: CASRASGGAPTDTQYF. As DNA, the CDR3 is TGTGCCAGCAGGGCTAGCGGGGGGGCCCCGACAGATACGCAGTATTTT.

The V gene is TRBV15, the J gene TRBJ1-6; 10 bases align to TRBD1. The CDR3 runs 17 residues. V trimming: 3 bases; J trimming: 5 bases; junction bases outside the gene matches: 7. The germline V gene encodes CDR1 LNHNV and CDR2 YYDKDF (reference sequence). The CDR3 DNA sequence: TGTGCCACCAGCAGCCGAGAGGACAGGGGGAATAATTCACCCCTCCACTTT. Translation: CATSSREDRGNNSPLHF.

The chain uses TRBV12-3 or TRBV12-4 and TRBJ2-5, with TRBD1 matching over 7 bases. The CDR3 loop spans 13 amino acids. Trimming cost V 5 bases and J 6 bases; bases outside gene matches: 6. For the CDR3, the DNA is TGTGCCAGCAGTCCAGACAGGGCCAAGACCCAGTACTTC. Translated: CASSPDRAKTQYF.

This CDR3 is CASSFTTEAFF. The CDR3 nucleotides are TGTGCCAGCAGCTTCACTACTGAAGCTTTCTTT. The rearrangement uses TRBV7-2 and TRBJ1-1; D is undetermined. Trimming pared 3 bases from V and 5 bases from J, leaving 4 bases between. Germline CDR1 and CDR2: SGHTA and FQGNSA. The CDR3 contains 11 residues.

The chain is built from TRBV10-3 and TRBJ2-2, with TRBD1 matching over 7 bases. Losses at the gene ends were 8 bases for V and 3 bases for J; bases not matched to a gene: 3. This CDR3 has 13 amino acids. CDR1 and CDR2 from the germline V gene are ENHRY and SYGVKD. As DNA, the CDR3 is TGTGCCATCGATGACAGGGACACCGGGGAGCTGTTTTTT. This translates into CAIDDRDTGELFF.

The V gene is TRBV11-2, the J gene TRBJ1-6; no clear D gene. CDR1 SGHAT and CDR2 FQNNGV come from the germline V gene. The CDR3 spans 15 residues. Trimming left V 8 bases short and J 7 bases short, with 18 bases between. The CDR3 nucleotides are TGTGCCAGCCGAGCCGTGAGGGAGGGCAATTCACCCCTCCACTTT. Protein product: CASRAVREGNSPLHF.

This chain links TRBV19 with TRBJ1-1, with 10 bases fitting TRBD1. CDR1 is LNHDA, CDR2 SQIVND, per germline (reference sequence). Unmatched junction bases numbered 3, after V lost 8 bases and J lost 0 bases. This CDR3 has 14 residues. In DNA form, the CDR3 reads TGTGCCAGTCGGGACAGGGGCCTGAACACTGAAGCTTTCTTT. Translated: CASRDRGLNTEAFF. Complete variable domain (other parts from reference TRBV19 and TRBJ1-1): DGGITQSPKYLFRKEGQNVTLSCEQNLNHDAMYWYRQDPGQGLRLIYYSQIVNDFQKGDIAEGYSVSREKKESFPLTVTSAQKNPTAFYLCASRDRGLNTEAFFGQGTRLTVV.

The rearrangement links TRBV21-1 to TRBJ1-2; TRBD1 is taken as the D call from the table, unchecked against the DNA. TRBV21-1 counts as a pseudogene. The CDR3 covers 13 residues. CDR3 sequence (DNA): TGTGCCAGCAGCAAAGCCAGGGTACAGGGCTACACCTTC. Protein sequence: CASSKARVQGYTF.

The chain is built from TRBV11-2 and TRBJ1-6, with 8 bases aligning to TRBD1. Germline V gives CDR1 SGHAT, CDR2 FQNNGV. The CDR3 contains 14 residues. Trimming took 6 bases from V and 7 from J; bases not matched to a gene: 5. CDR3 coding DNA: TGTGCCAGCAGTCCGGACAGGGTCAATTCACCCCTCCACTTT. Protein product: CASSPDRVNSPLHF.

The chain links TRBV5-1 to TRBJ1-3; perhaps TRBD1 as D (6 bases). CDR1 SGHRS and CDR2 YFSETQ come from the germline V gene. V lost 2 bases and J 4 bases, leaving 19 bases between the germline ends. This CDR3 comprises 17 residues. The DNA for the CDR3 is TGCGCCAGCAGCTTAGAAGACCAGGGGAAAAAAGGAAACACCATATATTTT. This gives the protein CASSLEDQGKKGNTIYF.

This chain uses TRBV6-2 or TRBV6-3 with TRBJ1-6; D is uncertain. The CDR3 length is 14 residues. V shed 2 bases and J shed 8 bases, with 10 bases lying between them. Germline V CDR1 and CDR2: MNHEY, SVGEGT. CDR3 loop: CASSYAGWDSPLHF. The DNA of the CDR3 is TGTGCCAGCAGTTACGCAGGTTGGGATTCACCCCTCCACTTT.

About this clone: The same CDR3 is also encoded by other DNA sequences in this sample. The chain links TRBV7-9 to TRBJ1-6; perhaps TRBD1 as D (5 bases). The germline gives CDR1 SEHNR, CDR2 FQNEAQ (reference sequence). Trimming removed 3 bases at V and 4 bases at J, with 10 bases between. This CDR3 is built from 15 residues. The CDR3 here is CASSLGGGYNSPLHF. CDR3 in DNA: TGTGCCAGCAGCTTGGGGGGGGGTTATAATTCACCCCTCCACTTT.

The V and J genes are TRBV4-2 and TRBJ2-5; TRBD2 agrees at 15 bases. This CDR3 contains 16 residues. CDR1 and CDR2 from the germline V gene are LGHNA and YNFKEQ. Germline trimming cut 4 bases from V and 2 bases from J; bases unmatched to any gene: 2. Written as DNA, the CDR3 is TGTGCCAGCAGCCCGGGACTAGCGGGGGGTCAAGAGACCCAGTACTTC. Translated: CASSPGLAGGQETQYF.

V is TRBV2 and J is TRBJ1-5; 7 bases align to TRBD1. Trimming cost V 4 bases and J 6 bases; bases outside gene matches: 6. The CDR3 runs 14 residues. CDR1 and CDR2 from the germline V gene are SNHLY and FYNNEI. The CDR3 DNA reads as TGTGCCAGCAGTGGACAGGGACAAGCTCAGCCCCAGCATTTT. It translates to CASSGQGQAQPQHF.

This chain links TRBV23-1 with TRBJ2-7, with 15 bases matching TRBD2. TRBV23-1 is an open reading frame, and its role is uncertain. V lost 3 bases and J lost 1; bases outside the gene matches: 7. This CDR3 has 18 residues. This CDR3 is CASSHTGLAGGQSYEQYF. The CDR3 coding sequence is TGCGCCAGCAGTCACACGGGACTAGCGGGGGGCCAATCCTACGAGCAGTACTTC.

The chain has TRBV12-3 or TRBV12-4 and TRBJ1-2; unclear D gene. The CDR3 has 12 residues. V lost 5 bases and J lost 9, with 13 bases in between. The CDR3 region has the DNA TGTGCCAGCAGTGGGCTCGGGAAAAGCTACACCTTC. Its protein product is CASSGLGKSYTF.

The rearrangement joins TRBV20-1 to TRBJ2-1; D is undetermined. The CDR3 is 14 residues long. Trimming stripped 3 bases from V and 2 bases from J, with 11 bases between. Germline CDR1 reads DFQATT; CDR2 reads SNEGSKA (reference sequence). CDR3: CSASSARTYNEQFF. Written as DNA, the CDR3 is TGCAGTGCTAGTTCGGCTAGAACCTACAATGAGCAGTTCTTC.

The rearrangement uses TRBV5-1 and TRBJ1-5; D gene uncertain. This CDR3 comprises 15 residues. V gave up 4 bases and J gave up 3 bases, with 14 bases separating them. Germline V lookup: CDR1 SGHRS, CDR2 YFSETQ. The CDR3, as DNA: TGCGCCAGCAGCATGCAGGCCTTACTCAATCAGCCCCAGCATTTT. Protein product: CASSMQALLNQPQHF.

The gene calls are TRBV9 and TRBJ1-1; D gene unclear. V was clipped by 0 bases and J by 6 bases, with 12 bases between them. The CDR3 is made up of 14 amino acids. Looked up from germline, CDR1 is SGDLS and CDR2 is YYNGEE. CDR3 sequence reads: CASSVGLGPAEAFF. In DNA, the CDR3 is TGTGCCAGCAGCGTAGGGCTTGGGCCGGCTGAAGCTTTCTTT.